This T cell receptor (beta chain) comes out of a study of T cell changes during pregnancy in multiple sclerosis. Trimming left V 0 bases short and J 2 bases short, with 17 bases between. From germline, CDR1 is SGHAT and CDR2 FQNNGV. The CDR3 consists of 17 residues. Some clones are missing from TCRdb's copy, which holds only in-frame ones; the method was immunoSEQ multiplex PCR. The repertoire has under 65,000 clones, about 94% of them found once; the top ten carry around 2.5%. The TCR originated in a female donor with multiple sclerosis, enrolled in a pregnancy study. Sample: CD8+ T cells from peripheral blood mononuclear cells, taken after pregnancy. The chain couples TRBV11-2 to TRBJ2-7, with TRBD2 as a possible D gene (6 bases). In DNA form, the CDR3 reads TGTGCCAGCAGCTTAGATATATGGGGACGGGAGACCTACGAGCAGTACTTC. This sequence encodes CASSLDIWGRETYEQYF.